The source of this T cell receptor beta chain is a study of T cell responses to AZD1222 COVID-19 vaccine. CDR1 and CDR2 from the germline V gene are SGHTA and FQGNSA. V dropped 5 bases and J dropped 9; count of bases not matched to a gene: 9. The CDR3 extends over 14 amino acids. The repertoire was sequenced with immunoSEQ multiplex PCR; TCRdb's copy has only in-frame clones and lacks some. The data hold 90,000 or so clones, with around 91% observed a single time. The source material was peripheral blood, sampled 28 days after the second AZD1222 dose. This TCR derives from an adult who received the AZD1222 COVID-19 vaccine. The V and J genes are TRBV7-2 and TRBJ2-1; 8 bases agree with TRBD1. This CDR3 is CASSATGTGAEQFF. CDR3 nucleotides: TGTGCCAGCAGCGCGACAGGGACAGGCGCTGAGCAGTTCTTC.